The entry that follows covers one T cell receptor (beta chain) sequence. Its antigen is as yet unknown. The CDR3 is 14 amino acids. V was shortened by 0 bases and J by 5 bases, with 11 bases between the two germline ends. Germline V gene sequence: CDR1 SGDLS, CDR2 YYNGEE. The sample originates from a study of cytomegalovirus exposure and HLA in healthy donors. Study-level points and caveats: A reported reduction in N-insertions relative to the approximately 600-donor mean was seen in an Asian-associated ancestry cluster in a later analysis. A previous analysis found most TCR beta V segments productive roughly 87% or roughly 30% of the time.

This PCR relied on a set of 60 Vbeta primers and 13 Jbeta primers. The data were produced by immunoSEQ multiplex PCR, yet TCRdb's version contains in-frame clones alone and is incomplete. Of some 140,000 clones listed, 65% to 75% are singletons. The source of this sequence is a man aged 18 to 29 in good health and CMV-seronegative. The sequenced sample consisted of PBMCs. The V and J genes are TRBV9 and TRBJ1-1; D not certain. CDR3 protein: CASSVDSRGTEAFF. The CDR3 nucleotides are TGTGCCAGCAGCGTAGATTCGCGGGGTACTGAAGCTTTCTTT.